The rows below give T cell receptor beta chains drawn from one sample of a study of shared clonotypes between healthy human individuals. Libraries were prepared by immunoSEQ multiplex PCR; TCRdb keeps only in-frame clonotypes and omits some of them. The table lists 450,000 to 500,000 clones, more than 75% of them singletons. The sequenced sample was PBMCs. The receptors shown here come from a woman between 35 and 50 years old in good health. Some clones in this sample may be carry-over from other donors' samples. Each CDR3 is given with its conserved first and last residue. A D gene is named only where the DNA matches it firmly. A clone size is listed for some rows: how often the clone was seen (once, few, many), or a class if it is expanded.

j_call d_call clone_size v_call cdr3_nt cdr3_aa
TRBJ2-7 TRBD1 - TRBV28 TGTGCCAGCAGTTTCTCGGACAGGGGCGGCGAGCAGTACTTC CASSFSDRGGEQYF
TRBJ1-5 TRBD1 - TRBV18 TGTGCCAGCTCACCCTCCGGACAGGGCAATAATGAGCCCCAGCATTTT CASSPSGQGNNEPQHF
TRBJ1-3 - - TRBV4-3 TGCGCCAGCAGCCAAGATCTGGGCTCTGGAAACACCATATATTTT CASSQDLGSGNTIYF
TRBJ2-7 - - TRBV28 TGTGCCAGCAGTTCCCCGACTAGTGGGCAGTACTTC CASSSPTSGQYF
TRBJ2-3 - - TRBV7-5 TGTGTCAGAAGCCCAGGGGGGACTAGTGAAGAGTCAGATACGCAGTATTTT CVRSPGGTSEESDTQYF
TRBJ2-5 TRBD2 - TRBV5-1 TGCGCCAGCAGCTTGGTCCCGGGAGGGGTGGAGACCCAGTACTTC CASSLVPGGVETQYF
TRBJ2-1 - - TRBV28 TGTGCCAGCAGTTTGTTGGATGAGCAGTTCTTC CASSLLDEQFF
TRBJ1-2 - - TRBV5-1 TGCGCCAGCAGCTCGTCCTGGGGCGGCTATGGCTACACCTTC CASSSSWGGYGYTF
TRBJ2-3 - - TRBV13 TGTGCCAGCAGCTCCTATGCGCTGGTGTATACGCAGTATTTT CASSSYALVYTQYF
TRBJ2-5 - few TRBV5-1 TGCGCCAGCAGCAAGCGGGACAGCTCGAGGGAGACCCAGTACTTC CASSKRDSSRETQYF
TRBJ1-5 - - TRBV6-6 TGTGCCAGCAGTTACTGGGCCGCCGATCAGCCCCAGCATTTT CASSYWAADQPQHF
TRBJ2-1 TRBD1 - TRBV18 TGTGCCAGCTCCGAGGGGGACAGGGGCTACAATGAGCAGTTCTTC CASSEGDRGYNEQFF
TRBJ2-1 - - TRBV10-3 TGTGCCATCAGTGAAGGTCCCAGCTCCTACAATGAGCAGTTCTTC CAISEGPSSYNEQFF
TRBJ2-7 - few TRBV5-6 TGTGCCAGCAGCTTGGATCTACAGGCGGGATACCCCGAGCAGTACTTC CASSLDLQAGYPEQYF
TRBJ1-4 - - TRBV19 TGTGCCAGTAGTATAGGCGCAGGGGTGGGGGAAAAACTGTTTTTT CASSIGAGVGEKLFF